Listed below are T cell receptor beta chains from one sample, sequenced in a study of cytomegalovirus exposure and HLA in healthy donors. Profiling relied on immunoSEQ multiplex PCR, and the TCRdb table lists in-frame clones only, not all of them. The table records about 150,000 clones, roughly 9.8% of them present only once. Material for sequencing was PBMCs. The receptor set was obtained from a man aged 50 or older in good health and CMV-seronegative. Each CDR3 is given with its conserved first and last residue. The order of the fields is clone size, V gene, J gene, D gene, CDR3 protein, CDR3 DNA. The D gene is left open where the match is weak. Not every row has a clone size; where given, it reads once, few, many or a size class.

size: -
V: TRBV5-4
J: TRBJ2-1
D: TRBD1
CDR3: CASSLPAGGVYNEQFF
DNA: TGTGCCAGCAGCCTTCCAGCAGGGGGCGTCTACAATGAGCAGTTCTTC

size: -
V: TRBV5-1
J: TRBJ1-1
D: TRBD1
CDR3: CASSLTGAATSDTEAFF
DNA: TGCGCCAGCAGCTTAACAGGGGCCGCGACGAGTGACACTGAAGCTTTCTTT

size: few
V: TRBV14
J: TRBJ2-5
D: TRBD2
CDR3: CASSRKMTSGGRETQYF
DNA: TGTGCCAGCAGCCGGAAAATGACTAGCGGGGGCCGGGAGACCCAGTACTTC

size: -
V: TRBV11-2
J: TRBJ2-3
D: -
CDR3: CASSLGHLHTDTQYF
DNA: TGTGCCAGCAGCTTGGGACACCTCCACACAGATACGCAGTATTTT

size: few
V: TRBV5-4
J: TRBJ2-1
D: -
CDR3: CASSLVDNASEQFF
DNA: TGTGCCAGCAGCTTGGTAGACAATGCAAGTGAGCAGTTCTTC

size: few
V: TRBV7-6
J: TRBJ2-7
D: TRBD2
CDR3: CASSLEQPSTAGGTSYEQYF
DNA: TGTGCCAGCAGCTTAGAACAGCCCTCAACGGCGGGAGGCACTTCCTACGAGCAGTACTTC

size: -
V: TRBV10-2
J: TRBJ2-5
D: TRBD2
CDR3: CASSGAVLAGQETQYF
DNA: TGCGCCAGCAGTGGGGCGGTGCTAGCGGGACAAGAGACCCAGTACTTC

size: few
V: TRBV25-1
J: TRBJ2-7
D: -
CDR3: CASSGNPERREQYF
DNA: TGTGCCAGCAGTGGTAACCCTGAACGTCGGGAGCAGTACTTC

size: few
V: TRBV30
J: TRBJ2-1
D: -
CDR3: CAWSKDSSYNEQFF
DNA: TGTGCCTGGAGTAAAGACAGCTCCTACAATGAGCAGTTCTTC

size: -
V: TRBV4-2
J: TRBJ1-1
D: TRBD1
CDR3: CASSPQGSGGTEAFF
DNA: TGTGCCAGCAGCCCCCAAGGGTCAGGGGGAACTGAAGCTTTCTTT

size: -
V: TRBV11-2
J: TRBJ1-1
D: -
CDR3: CASSLTRNTEAFF
DNA: TGTGCCAGCAGCTTAACTCGGAACACTGAAGCTTTCTTT

size: -
V: TRBV9
J: TRBJ1-1
D: -
CDR3: CASSPEPGLGTEAFF
DNA: TGTGCCAGCAGCCCAGAGCCGGGGTTGGGCACTGAAGCTTTCTTT

size: few
V: TRBV18
J: TRBJ2-1
D: TRBD2
CDR3: CASSKQQRERGNEQFF
DNA: TGTGCCAGCTCGAAACAACAGCGGGAGCGAGGCAATGAGCAGTTCTTC

size: -
V: TRBV7-2
J: TRBJ1-2
D: TRBD1
CDR3: CASSPRTGPDGYTF
DNA: TGTGCCAGCAGCCCTCGGACAGGGCCCGATGGCTACACCTTC

size: -
V: TRBV9
J: TRBJ1-6
D: TRBD1
CDR3: CASSADRVNSPLHF
DNA: TGTGCCAGCAGCGCCGACAGGGTGAATTCACCCCTCCACTTT

size: -
V: TRBV30
J: TRBJ2-7
D: TRBD1
CDR3: CAWSVQTGNEQYF
DNA: TGTGCCTGGAGTGTACAGACAGGGAACGAGCAGTACTTC

size: -
V: TRBV11-2
J: TRBJ2-1
D: TRBD2
CDR3: CASSLDLAGGLYNEQFF
DNA: TGTGCCAGCAGCTTAGATCTAGCGGGAGGGCTCTACAATGAGCAGTTCTTC

size: -
V: TRBV2
J: TRBJ2-6
D: -
CDR3: CASRAGANVLTF
DNA: TGTGCCAGCAGGGCAGGGGCCAACGTCCTGACTTTC

size: -
V: TRBV4-1
J: TRBJ2-3
D: -
CDR3: CASSQSISGLVTQYF
DNA: TGCGCCAGCAGCCAGTCGATCTCCGGACTGGTTACGCAGTATTTT

size: -
V: TRBV28
J: TRBJ1-5
D: -
CDR3: CASSSAGGGNQPQHF
DNA: TGTGCCAGCAGTTCCGCCGGGGGGGGGAATCAGCCCCAGCATTTT

size: once
V: TRBV11-2
J: TRBJ2-5
D: TRBD2
CDR3: CASSIRLAEETQYF
DNA: TGTGCCAGCAGCATCCGACTAGCGGAAGAGACCCAGTACTTC

size: -
V: TRBV29-1
J: TRBJ2-7
D: TRBD1
CDR3: CSVGTGTGYEQYF
DNA: TGCAGCGTCGGGACAGGGACGGGCTACGAGCAGTACTTC